This T cell receptor (beta chain) derives from a study of CD8+CD57+ T cells in acquired aplastic anemia. The use of genomic DNA as template underpinned the TCR beta VDJ and CDR3 profiling. TCRdb re-analysed the reads in MiXCR, keeping a single row per CDR3 protein. The sample contains some 180,000 distinct CDR3 sequences, 46% of which appear only once. Germline assignment: CDR1 SGHAT and CDR2 FQNNGV. Trimming at V came to 4 bases and at J to 5 bases, leaving 9 bases not matched to a gene. This CDR3 has 16 amino acids. In this sample, this clonotype turned up many times. Sequencing input: sorted CD4+, CD8+, or CD8+CD57+ T cells (not recorded which) from PBMCs. The rearrangement links TRBV11-2 to TRBJ2-7, with 12 nucleotides matching TRBD1. This receptor was obtained from a human donor in good health. The DNA of the CDR3 is TGTGCCAGCAGCTCCTCCGCCCGGGACAGGGGGCACGAGCAGTACTTC. Its translation: CASSSSARDRGHEQYF.